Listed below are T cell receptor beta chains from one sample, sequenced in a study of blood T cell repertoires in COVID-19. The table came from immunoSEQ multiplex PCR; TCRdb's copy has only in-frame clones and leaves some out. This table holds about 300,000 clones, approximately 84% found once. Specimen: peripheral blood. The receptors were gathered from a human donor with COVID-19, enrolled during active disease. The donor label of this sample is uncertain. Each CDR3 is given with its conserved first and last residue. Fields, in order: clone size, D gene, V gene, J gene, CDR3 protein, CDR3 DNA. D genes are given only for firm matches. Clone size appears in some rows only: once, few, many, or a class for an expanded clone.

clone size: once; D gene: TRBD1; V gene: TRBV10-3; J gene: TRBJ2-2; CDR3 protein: CAIRDREGTGELFF; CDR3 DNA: TGTGCCATCAGAGACAGGGAAGGGACCGGGGAGCTGTTTTTT
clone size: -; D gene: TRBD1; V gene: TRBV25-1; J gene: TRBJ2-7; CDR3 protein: CASNTGTGVYEQYF; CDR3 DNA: TGTGCCAGCAATACCGGGACAGGTGTCTACGAGCAGTACTTC
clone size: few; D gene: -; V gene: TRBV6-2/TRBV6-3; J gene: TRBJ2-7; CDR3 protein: CASSSRTDNYEQYF; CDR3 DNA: TGTGCCAGCAGTTCACGGACAGACAACTACGAGCAGTACTTC
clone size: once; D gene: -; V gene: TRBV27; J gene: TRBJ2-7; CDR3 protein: CASSLRTGAAEQYF; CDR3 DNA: TGTGCCAGCAGTTTAAGAACCGGAGCCGCCGAGCAGTACTTC
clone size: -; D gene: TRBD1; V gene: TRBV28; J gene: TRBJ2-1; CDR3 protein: CASPSRGAVQGEGGFHHEQFF; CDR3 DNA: TGTGCCAGCCCCAGTAGGGGCGCTGTACAGGGGGAAGGGGGTTTCCACCATGAGCAGTTCTTC
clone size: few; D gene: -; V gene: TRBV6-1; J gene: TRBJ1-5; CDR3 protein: CASSEGAGEAPQHF; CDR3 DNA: TGTGCCAGCAGTGAGGGGGCAGGGGAAGCTCCCCAGCATTTT
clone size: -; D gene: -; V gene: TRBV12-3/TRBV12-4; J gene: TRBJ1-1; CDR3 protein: CASSFTEYTEAFF; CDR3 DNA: TGTGCCAGCAGTTTCACGGAGTACACTGAAGCTTTCTTT
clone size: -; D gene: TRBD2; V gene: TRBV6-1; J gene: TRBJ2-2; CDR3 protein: CASSERLAPATGELFF; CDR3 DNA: TGTGCCAGCAGTGAACGACTAGCCCCGGCCACCGGGGAGCTGTTTTTT
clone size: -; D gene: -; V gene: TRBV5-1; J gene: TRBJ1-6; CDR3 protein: CASSSTGSPLHF; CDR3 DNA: TGCGCCAGCAGCTCAACAGGTTCACCCCTCCACTTT
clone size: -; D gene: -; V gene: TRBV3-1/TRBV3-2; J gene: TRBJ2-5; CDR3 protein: CASSHPQGSSETQYF; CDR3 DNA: TGTGCCAGCAGCCACCCACAGGGAAGTAGTGAGACCCAGTACTTC
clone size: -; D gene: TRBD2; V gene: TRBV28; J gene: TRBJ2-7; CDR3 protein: CASSLTSGNSYEQYF; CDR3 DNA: TGTGCCAGCAGTTTAACTAGCGGGAACTCCTACGAGCAGTACTTC
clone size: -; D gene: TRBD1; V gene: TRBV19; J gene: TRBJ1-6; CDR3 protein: CAQPEQGNYNSPLHF; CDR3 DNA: TGTGCCCAACCCGAACAGGGGAACTATAATTCACCCCTCCACTTT
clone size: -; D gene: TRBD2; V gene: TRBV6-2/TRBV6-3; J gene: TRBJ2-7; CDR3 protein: CASSPTSGKYEQYF; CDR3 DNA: TGTGCCAGCAGTCCGACTAGCGGGAAGTACGAGCAGTACTTC
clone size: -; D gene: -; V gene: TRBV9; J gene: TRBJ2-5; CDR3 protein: CASSVEGRETQYF; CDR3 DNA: TGTGCCAGCAGCGTAGAGGGGCGAGAGACCCAGTACTTC
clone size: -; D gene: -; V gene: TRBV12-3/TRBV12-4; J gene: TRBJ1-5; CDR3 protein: CASSDSSNQPQHF; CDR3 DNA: TGTGCCAGCAGTGACAGTAGCAATCAGCCCCAGCATTTT
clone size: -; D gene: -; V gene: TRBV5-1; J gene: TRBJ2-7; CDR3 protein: CASSLFNEQYF; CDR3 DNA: TGCGCCAGCAGCTTGTTTAACGAGCAGTACTTC
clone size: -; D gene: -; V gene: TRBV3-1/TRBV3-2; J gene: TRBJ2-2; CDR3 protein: CASSQISGPSTGELFF; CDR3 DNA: TGTGCCAGCAGCCAAATCTCGGGTCCGAGCACCGGGGAGCTGTTTTTT
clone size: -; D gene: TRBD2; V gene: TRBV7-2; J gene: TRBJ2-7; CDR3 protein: CASSWTSGDSYEQYF; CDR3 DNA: TGTGCCAGCAGCTGGACTAGCGGGGACTCCTACGAGCAGTACTTC
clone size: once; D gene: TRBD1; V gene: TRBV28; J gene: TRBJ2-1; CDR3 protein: CASSLSGTGAYNEQFF; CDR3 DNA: TGTGCCAGCAGTTTGTCCGGGACAGGGGCCTACAATGAGCAGTTCTTC
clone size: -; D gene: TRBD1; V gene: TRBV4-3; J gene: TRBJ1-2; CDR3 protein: CASSQSLLGQGDYGYTF; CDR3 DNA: TGCGCCAGCAGCCAATCCCTTTTAGGACAGGGGGACTATGGCTACACCTTC
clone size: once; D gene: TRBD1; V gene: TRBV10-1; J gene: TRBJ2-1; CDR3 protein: CASTPGQAGGFVLNNEQFF; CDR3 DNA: TGCGCCAGCACCCCCGGGCAGGCAGGGGGCTTCGTCCTAAACAATGAGCAGTTCTTC
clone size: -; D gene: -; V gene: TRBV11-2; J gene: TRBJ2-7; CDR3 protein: CASSGGGPYEQYF; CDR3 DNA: TGTGCCAGCAGTGGGGGGGGCCCCTACGAGCAGTACTTC
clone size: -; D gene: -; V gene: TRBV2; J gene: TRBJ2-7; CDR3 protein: CASRSGVYEQYF; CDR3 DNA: TGTGCCAGCCGGTCGGGAGTCTACGAGCAGTACTTC
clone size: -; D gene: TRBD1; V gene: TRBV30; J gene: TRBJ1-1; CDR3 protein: CACLDRDRGLKLFF; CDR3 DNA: TGTGCCTGCCTTGACCGGGACAGGGGCTTGAAGCTTTTCTTT
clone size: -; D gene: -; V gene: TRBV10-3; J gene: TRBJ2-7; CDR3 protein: CAISESGLSSYEQYF; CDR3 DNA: TGTGCCATCAGTGAGTCGGGACTGAGCTCCTACGAGCAGTACTTC
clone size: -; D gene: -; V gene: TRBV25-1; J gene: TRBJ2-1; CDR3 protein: CASSEYGGGGDEQFF; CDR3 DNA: TGTGCCAGCAGTGAATACGGAGGGGGCGGGGATGAGCAGTTCTTC
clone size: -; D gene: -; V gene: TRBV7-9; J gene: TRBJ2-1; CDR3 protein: CASSPERMNEQFF; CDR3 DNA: TGTGCCAGCAGCCCAGAGAGGATGAATGAGCAGTTCTTC
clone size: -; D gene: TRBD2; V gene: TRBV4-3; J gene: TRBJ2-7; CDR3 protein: CASSQERTSGRHEQYF; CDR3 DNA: TGCGCCAGCAGCCAAGAACGGACTAGTGGGCGCCACGAGCAGTACTTC
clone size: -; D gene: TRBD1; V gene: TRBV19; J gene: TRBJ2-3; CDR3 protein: CASSRQGWGDTQYF; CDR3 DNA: TGTGCCAGTAGTAGACAGGGGTGGGGGGATACGCAGTATTTT
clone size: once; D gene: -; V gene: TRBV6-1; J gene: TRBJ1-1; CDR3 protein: CASSDRGANTEAFF; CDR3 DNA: TGTGCCAGCAGTGACAGGGGCGCGAACACTGAAGCTTTCTTT
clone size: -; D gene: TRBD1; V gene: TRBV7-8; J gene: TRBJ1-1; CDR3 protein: CASSLQTGDTEAFF; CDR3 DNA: TGTGCCAGCAGCTTACAAACAGGGGACACTGAAGCTTTCTTT
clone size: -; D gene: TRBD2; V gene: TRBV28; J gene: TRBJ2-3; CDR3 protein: CASSSLGLAGGTDTQFF; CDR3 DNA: TGTGCCAGCAGCTCCCTAGGACTAGCGGGAGGCACAGATACGCAGTTTTTT
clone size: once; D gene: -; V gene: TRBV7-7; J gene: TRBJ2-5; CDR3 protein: CASSQDSGETQYF; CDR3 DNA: TGTGCTAGCAGCCAGGACTCTGGGGAGACCCAGTACTTC
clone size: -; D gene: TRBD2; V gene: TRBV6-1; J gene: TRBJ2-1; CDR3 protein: CASSESGSGGHNEQFF; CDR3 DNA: TGTGCCAGCAGTGAAAGCGGTAGCGGGGGGCACAATGAGCAGTTCTTC
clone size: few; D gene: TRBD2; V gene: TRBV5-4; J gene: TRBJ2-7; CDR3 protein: CASSPGLAEGEQYF; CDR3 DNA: TGTGCCAGCAGCCCCGGACTAGCCGAAGGCGAGCAGTACTTC
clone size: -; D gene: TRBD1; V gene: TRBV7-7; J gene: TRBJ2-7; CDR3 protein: CASSLDRGAYEQYF; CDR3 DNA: TGTGCTAGCAGCTTAGACAGGGGTGCGTACGAGCAGTACTTC
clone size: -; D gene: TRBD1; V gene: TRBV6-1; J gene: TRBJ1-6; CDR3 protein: CASSEVTLGQGGSPLHF; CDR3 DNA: TGTGCCAGCAGTGAAGTTACCCTAGGACAGGGAGGCTCACCCCTCCACTTT
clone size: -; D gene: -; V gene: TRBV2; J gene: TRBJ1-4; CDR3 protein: CASSGRGEDEKLFF; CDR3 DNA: TGTGCCAGCAGTGGGCGGGGAGAAGATGAAAAACTGTTTTTT
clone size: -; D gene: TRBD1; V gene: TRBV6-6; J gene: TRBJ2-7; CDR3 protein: CASRTTGTGRGYEQYF; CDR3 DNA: TGTGCCAGCAGAACGACCGGGACAGGCCGCGGATACGAGCAGTACTTC
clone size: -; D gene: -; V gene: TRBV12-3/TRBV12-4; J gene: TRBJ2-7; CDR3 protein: CASSFQGPEQYF; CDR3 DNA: TGTGCCAGCAGTTTTCAGGGGCCCGAGCAGTACTTC
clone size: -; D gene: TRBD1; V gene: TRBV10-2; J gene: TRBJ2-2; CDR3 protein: CASTMEGQGNTGELFF; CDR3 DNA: TGCGCCAGCACCATGGAGGGACAGGGGAACACCGGGGAGCTGTTTTTT
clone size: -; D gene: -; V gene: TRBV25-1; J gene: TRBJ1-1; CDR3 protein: CASSEGQPIEAFF; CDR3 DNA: TGTGCCAGCAGTGAAGGGCAGCCGATTGAAGCTTTCTTT